The source of this T cell receptor beta chain is a study of breast tumors, draining lymph nodes, adjacent tissues. Findings and limits, study-wide: That most tumor T cells come from lymph nodes remained unproven.

TCRdb analysed the multiplex PCR reads with MiXCR anew, one entry per CDR3 protein. The sample holds roughly 86,000 distinct CDR3 sequences, roughly 20% seen once. The table lists this clonotype with a few counts. What it recognizes is unknown. A single base separates this from a much larger clone, so it may be a read error. Since no conserved phenylalanine or tryptophan closes the CDR3, a read error is the likely cause. Samples came from axillary lymph nodes draining the breast cancer. This sequence originates from a female donor with breast cancer. Some clones in this sample may be carry-over from other donors' samples. The sample taken for sequencing was axillary lymph node tissue.

The CDR3, as DNA: TGTGCCAGCAGCTCTCCCGGGGGGATGCAGTACTCC. Translated: CASSSPGGMQYS. The chain recombines TRBV11-3 with TRBJ2-7, with 7 bases identical to TRBD2. Per germline, CDR1 SGHNT and CDR2 YENEEA. The CDR3 length is 12 residues. The J segment lost 9 bases and the V segment lost 4 bases, leaving 6 bases of the junction unmatched.